These T cell receptor beta chains were read from a single sample in a study of technical replicates of blood from a few donors. Only in-frame clones appear in the TCRdb table, and some are missing; sequencing was by immunoSEQ multiplex PCR. This table has 60,000 to 90,000 clones, roughly 92% appearing once. The sample comprised T cells isolated from PBMCs. The receptor set was obtained from a human donor in good health. Both conserved end residues are part of each CDR3. D genes are given only for firm matches. Part of the rows lack a size; the others show once, few, many or a class for expanded clones.

clone size	V gene	CDR3 length	D gene	J gene	CDR3 DNA	CDR3 protein
NA	TRBV25-1	16	NA	TRBJ1-2	TGTGCCAGCTCCTCAAGGCGGGATCCCTTTCGCTATGGCTACACCTTC	CASSSRRDPFRYGYTF
NA	TRBV6-5	16	TRBD1	TRBJ1-2	TGTGCCAGCAGTTACCGCCGACAGGGGGCCAACTATGGCTACACCTTC	CASSYRRQGANYGYTF
NA	TRBV6-1	13	NA	TRBJ1-1	TGTGCCACCTTAAAGGGAGGGACACACGAAGCTTTCTTT	CATLKGGTHEAFF
once	TRBV6-1	14	TRBD1	TRBJ1-5	TGTGCCAGCAGTACACAGGGGTCCTATCAGCCCCAGCATTTT	CASSTQGSYQPQHF
NA	TRBV6-5	15	TRBD2	TRBJ2-2	TGTGCCAGCAGTCATACTAGCGGGAGTGCCGGGGAGCTGTTTTTT	CASSHTSGSAGELFF
NA	TRBV7-9	16	TRBD2	TRBJ2-7	TGTGCCAGCAGCTTAGGACCTAGCGGGCCTTTATACGAGCAGTACTTC	CASSLGPSGPLYEQYF
NA	TRBV6-1	14	TRBD1	TRBJ2-5	TGTGCCAGCAGGGCGACAGGGAGTAGAGAGACCCAGTACTTC	CASRATGSRETQYF
once	TRBV5-4	15	NA	TRBJ1-3	TGTGCCAGCAGCCACGACAGAAACTCTGGAAACACCATATATTTT	CASSHDRNSGNTIYF
NA	TRBV19	18	TRBD2	TRBJ2-3	TGTGCCAGTAGTGTATGGTCCCGACTAGCGGCTAGCACAGATACGCAGTATTTT	CASSVWSRLAASTDTQYF
NA	TRBV19	15	NA	TRBJ2-6	TGTGCCAGTAGTTGGCCTGCGGCTGGGGCCAACGTCCTGACTTTC	CASSWPAAGANVLTF
NA	TRBV11-2	15	TRBD2	TRBJ2-1	TGTGCCAGCAGCTCCCCAACTAGCGGGAGTGTTAAGCAGTTCTTC	CASSSPTSGSVKQFF
NA	TRBV2	12	NA	TRBJ2-7	TGTGCCAGCAGGCGACAGGACTACGAGCAGTACTTC	CASRRQDYEQYF
NA	TRBV27	16	NA	TRBJ1-2	TGTGCCAGCAGGGTGGAGACAGGCCAGGGGTACTATGGCTACACCTTC	CASRVETGQGYYGYTF
NA	TRBV7-8	18	TRBD2	TRBJ2-7	TGTGCCGGCAGTCCGGGACTAGCGGAGTCCCAAGTATTCTTCGAGCAGTACTTC	CAGSPGLAESQVFFEQYF
NA	TRBV5-5	14	TRBD1	TRBJ1-2	TGTGCCAGCAGCTTGGAGACAGGGTATGATGGCTACACCTTC	CASSLETGYDGYTF
NA	TRBV28	14	NA	TRBJ1-5	TGTGCCAGCAGTTTAAACAGGGCCGCTCAGCCCCAGCATTTT	CASSLNRAAQPQHF
NA	TRBV5-1	18	TRBD2	TRBJ2-1	TGCGCCAGCAGCTTGGCCAAATATCTAGCGGGAGTTGGCGATGAGCAGTTCTTC	CASSLAKYLAGVGDEQFF
NA	TRBV11-3	15	NA	TRBJ1-1	TGTGCCAGCAGCTTAGTGGGGGCGGCGAACACTGAAGCTTTCTTT	CASSLVGAANTEAFF
NA	TRBV19	13	NA	TRBJ1-1	TGTGCCAGTAAGTCCAGAATGAACACTGAAGCTTTCTTT	CASKSRMNTEAFF
NA	TRBV6-6	11	NA	TRBJ2-5	TGTGCCAGCGCTACCCAAGAGACCCAGTACTTC	CASATQETQYF
NA	TRBV28	14	TRBD1	TRBJ2-1	TGTGCCAGCAGTTTTTCGGACAGGGGAGGCGAGCAGTTCTTC	CASSFSDRGGEQFF
NA	TRBV7-3	13	NA	TRBJ1-1	TGTGCCAGCAGCTTACTTCAGGATGGAGAAGCTTTCTTT	CASSLLQDGEAFF
NA	TRBV6-1	14	NA	TRBJ1-2	TGTGCCAGCAGTGAACCAGCAGGTCCGGCTGGCTACACCTTC	CASSEPAGPAGYTF
NA	TRBV28	11	NA	TRBJ1-1	TGTGCCAGCACCGCCACTGTCGAAGCTTTCTTT	CASTATVEAFF
NA	TRBV5-1	14	NA	TRBJ1-4	TGCGCCAGCAGCTTGGCCGGGCGGGATGAAAAACTGTTTTTT	CASSLAGRDEKLFF
NA	TRBV4-1	13	NA	TRBJ2-7	TGCGCCAGCAGCCAAGTTTCGGGGGTAATGCAGTACTTC	CASSQVSGVMQYF
NA	TRBV5-6	15	TRBD1	TRBJ2-2	TGTGCCAGCAGCTTGACAGGGGGCTACACCGGGGAGCTGTTTTTT	CASSLTGGYTGELFF
once	TRBV27	16	NA	TRBJ2-7	TGTGCCAGCAGTCCATCCGTCGTGCGGAGCTCCTACGAGCAGTACTTC	CASSPSVVRSSYEQYF
NA	TRBV4-1	16	TRBD2	TRBJ2-1	TGCGCCAGCAGCCAAGATAATAGCGGGAGGGCCAATGAGCAGTTCTTC	CASSQDNSGRANEQFF
NA	TRBV10-2	12	NA	TRBJ1-2	TGCGCCAGCTATGACAGAAACTATGGCTACACCTTC	CASYDRNYGYTF
NA	TRBV5-4	13	TRBD1	TRBJ1-2	TGTGCCAGCATAGGTCACAGGGGAGATGGCTACACCTTC	CASIGHRGDGYTF
NA	TRBV28	13	NA	TRBJ2-7	TGTGCCAGCAGTTTTGCAGGGTCGAAGGAGCAGTACTTC	CASSFAGSKEQYF
NA	TRBV7-3	14	NA	TRBJ1-1	TGTGCCAGCAGCCCCATTACAGGGAGTAGTGAAGCTTTCTTT	CASSPITGSSEAFF
NA	TRBV29-1	13	NA	TRBJ1-1	TGCAGCGTTGAAGGTAGGTTACAGGGTGAAGCTTTCTTT	CSVEGRLQGEAFF
once	TRBV28	13	NA	TRBJ1-2	TGTGCCAGCAGTTTGATGAGCGGCTATGGCTACACCTTC	CASSLMSGYGYTF
NA	TRBV9	15	NA	TRBJ2-7	TGTGCCAGCAGCGTAGGAGAGGGAGCTATCTACGAGCAGTACTTC	CASSVGEGAIYEQYF
NA	TRBV11-2	14	TRBD2	TRBJ2-7	TGTGCCAGCACCTATAGCGGGGGGGCCTACGAGCAGTACTTC	CASTYSGGAYEQYF
NA	TRBV30	14	NA	TRBJ2-7	TGTGCCTGGAGGATTCCAGGATATACCTACGAGCAGTACTTC	CAWRIPGYTYEQYF
NA	TRBV6-5	14	TRBD2	TRBJ2-3	TGTGCCACCCGTATTCGGGGCGGGAGTGGTACGCAGTATTTT	CATRIRGGSGTQYF
NA	TRBV30	13	NA	TRBJ1-2	TGTGCCTGGAGTGTTAAGACTTTCTATGGCTACACCTTC	CAWSVKTFYGYTF
NA	TRBV7-2	14	TRBD1	TRBJ2-7	TGTGCCAGCAGCCTACGACAGGGGGGGTACGAGCAGTACTTC	CASSLRQGGYEQYF